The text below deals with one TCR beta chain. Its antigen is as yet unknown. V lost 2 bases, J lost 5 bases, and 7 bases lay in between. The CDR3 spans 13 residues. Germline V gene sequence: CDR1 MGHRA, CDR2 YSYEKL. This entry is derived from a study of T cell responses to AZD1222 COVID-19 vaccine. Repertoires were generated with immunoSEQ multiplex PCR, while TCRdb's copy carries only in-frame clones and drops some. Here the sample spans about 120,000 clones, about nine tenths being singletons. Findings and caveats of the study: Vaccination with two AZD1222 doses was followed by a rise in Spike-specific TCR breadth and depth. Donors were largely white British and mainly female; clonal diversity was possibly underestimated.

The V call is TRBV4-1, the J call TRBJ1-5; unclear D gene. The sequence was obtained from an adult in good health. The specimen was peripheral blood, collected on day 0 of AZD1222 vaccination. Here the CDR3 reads CASSQLYDQPQHF. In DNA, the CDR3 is TGCGCCAGCAGCCAACTTTATGATCAGCCCCAGCATTTT.